This T cell receptor beta chain appears in the sequencing data of a study of blood T cell repertoires in COVID-19. Study as a whole: T cells, B-cell-depleted T cells, or PBMCs provided the cDNA or gDNA that served as material.

This clone appeared a few times. One end of the junction varies from germline; a read error may be responsible. In the original workflow: Amplification of reference gene primers was used by the study to estimate nucleated cell counts. TCRdb's copy holds only in-frame clones and misses some; the assay was immunoSEQ multiplex PCR. V and J calls and clone size come straight from that table; D and trimming were deduced from the DNA. The data contain 95,000 to 100,000 clones, 75% to 85% of them singletons. The CDR3 length is 18 residues. Germline V lookup: CDR1 SGHRS, CDR2 YFSETQ. This TCR derives from a woman aged 80 or over with active or convalescent COVID-19. Sample: peripheral blood. The chain links TRBV5-1 to TRBJ1-6; 10 bases align to TRBD1. The CDR3 DNA reads TGTGCCAGCAGCCGAGACGGGACAGGGGCCACCTATAATTCACCCCTCCACTTT. This sequence encodes CASSRDGTGATYNSPLHF.